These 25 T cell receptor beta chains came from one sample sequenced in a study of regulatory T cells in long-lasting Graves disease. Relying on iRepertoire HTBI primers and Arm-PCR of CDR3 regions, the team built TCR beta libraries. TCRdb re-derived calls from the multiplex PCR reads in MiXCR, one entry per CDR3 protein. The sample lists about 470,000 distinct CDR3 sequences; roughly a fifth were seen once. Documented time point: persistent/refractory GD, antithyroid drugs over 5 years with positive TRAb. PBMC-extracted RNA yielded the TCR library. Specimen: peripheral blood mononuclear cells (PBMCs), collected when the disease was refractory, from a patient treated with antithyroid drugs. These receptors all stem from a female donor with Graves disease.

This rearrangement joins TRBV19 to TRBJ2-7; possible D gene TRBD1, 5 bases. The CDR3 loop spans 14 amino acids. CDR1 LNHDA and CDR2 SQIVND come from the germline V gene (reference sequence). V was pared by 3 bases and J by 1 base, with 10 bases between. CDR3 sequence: CASSIVGPSYEQYF. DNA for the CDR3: TGTGCCAGTAGTATCGTGGGGCCTTCCTACGAGCAGTACTTC.

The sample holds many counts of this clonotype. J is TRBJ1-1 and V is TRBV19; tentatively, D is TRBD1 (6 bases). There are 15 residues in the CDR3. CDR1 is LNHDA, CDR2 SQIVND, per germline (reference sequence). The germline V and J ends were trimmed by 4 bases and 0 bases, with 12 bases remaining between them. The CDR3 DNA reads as TGTGCCAGTAGTAACCGGGGACAACTGAACACTGAAGCTTTCTTT. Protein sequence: CASSNRGQLNTEAFF.

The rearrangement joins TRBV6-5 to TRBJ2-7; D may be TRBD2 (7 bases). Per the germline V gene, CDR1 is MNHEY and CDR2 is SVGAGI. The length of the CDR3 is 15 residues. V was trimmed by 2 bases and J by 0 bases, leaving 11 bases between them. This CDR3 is CASSYEGGVSYEQYF. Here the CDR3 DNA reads TGTGCCAGCAGTTACGAGGGGGGGGTCTCCTACGAGCAGTACTTC.

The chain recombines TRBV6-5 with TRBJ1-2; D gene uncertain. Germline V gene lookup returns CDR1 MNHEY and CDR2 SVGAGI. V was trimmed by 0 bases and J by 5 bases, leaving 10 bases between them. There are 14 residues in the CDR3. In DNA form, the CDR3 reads TGTGCCAGCAGTTACTCGACAAGCGGGTATGGCTACACCTTC. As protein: CASSYSTSGYGYTF.

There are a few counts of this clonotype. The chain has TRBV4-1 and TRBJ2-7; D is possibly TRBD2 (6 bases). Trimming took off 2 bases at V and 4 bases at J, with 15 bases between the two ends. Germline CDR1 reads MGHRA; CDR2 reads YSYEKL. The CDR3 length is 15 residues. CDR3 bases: TGCGCCAGCAGCCAAAAACAACCTAGCGATTACGAGCAGTACTTC. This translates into CASSQKQPSDYEQYF.

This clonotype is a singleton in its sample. The CDR3: CASSQEMRLAGMNIQYF. The CDR3 DNA follows: TGCGCCAGCAGCCAAGAGATGCGACTAGCGGGTATGAACATTCAGTACTTC. V usage is TRBV4-1 and J usage is TRBJ2-4; TRBD2 agrees at 10 bases. CDR1 is MGHRA, CDR2 YSYEKL, per germline. The CDR3 runs 17 residues. V shed 0 bases, J shed 7 bases, and the junction held 9 bases outside the gene matches.

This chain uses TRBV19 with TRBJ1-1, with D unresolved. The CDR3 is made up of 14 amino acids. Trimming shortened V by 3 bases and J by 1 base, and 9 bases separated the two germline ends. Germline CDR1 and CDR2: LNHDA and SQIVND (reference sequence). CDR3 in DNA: TGTGCCAGTAGTATTTTCGAGGGGAACACTGAAGCTTTCTTT. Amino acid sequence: CASSIFEGNTEAFF.

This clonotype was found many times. The CDR3 coding sequence is TGTGCCAGCAGTTACTTGATCGAAGCTTTCTTT. It yields the protein CASSYLIEAFF. The chain couples TRBV6-2 or TRBV6-3 to TRBJ1-1; D is unclear. Germline CDR1 and CDR2: MNHEY and SVGEGT. CDR3 size: 11 residues. V dropped 1 base and J dropped 8 bases, with 5 bases sitting between them.

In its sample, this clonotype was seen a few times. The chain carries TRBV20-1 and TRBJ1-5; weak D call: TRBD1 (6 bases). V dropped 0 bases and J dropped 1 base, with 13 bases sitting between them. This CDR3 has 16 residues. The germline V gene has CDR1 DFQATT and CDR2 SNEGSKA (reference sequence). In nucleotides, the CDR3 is TGCAGTGCTAGAGATCACAGGGAGTGGAGCAATCAGCCCCAGCATTTT. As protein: CSARDHREWSNQPQHF.

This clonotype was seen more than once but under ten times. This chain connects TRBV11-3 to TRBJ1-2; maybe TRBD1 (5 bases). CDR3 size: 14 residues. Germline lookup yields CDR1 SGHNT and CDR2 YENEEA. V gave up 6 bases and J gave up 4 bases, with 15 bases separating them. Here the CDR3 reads CASRPMTVGYGYTF. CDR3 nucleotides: TGTGCCAGCAGACCCATGACAGTCGGCTATGGCTACACCTTC. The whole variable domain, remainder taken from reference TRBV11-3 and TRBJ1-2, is EAGVVQSPRYKIIEKKQPVAFWCNPISGHNTLYWYLQNLGQGPELLIRYENEEAVDDSQLPKDRFSAERLKGVDSTLKIQPAELGDSAVYLCASRPMTVGYGYTFGSGTRLTVV.

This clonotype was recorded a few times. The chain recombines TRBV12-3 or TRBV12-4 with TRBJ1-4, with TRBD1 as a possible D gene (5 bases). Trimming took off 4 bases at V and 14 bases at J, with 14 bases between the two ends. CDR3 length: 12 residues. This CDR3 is CASSSYRDGLFF. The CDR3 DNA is TGTGCCAGCAGTTCGTACCGGGACGGCCTGTTTTTT.

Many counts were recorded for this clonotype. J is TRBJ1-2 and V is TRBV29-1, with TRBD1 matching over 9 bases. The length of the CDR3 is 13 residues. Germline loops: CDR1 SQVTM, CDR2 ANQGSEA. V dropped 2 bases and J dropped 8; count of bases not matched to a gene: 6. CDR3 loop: CSVERQGGVGYTF. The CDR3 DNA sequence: TGCAGCGTTGAACGACAGGGGGGCGTCGGCTACACCTTC. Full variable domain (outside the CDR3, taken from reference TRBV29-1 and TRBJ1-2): SAVISQKPSRDICQRGTSLTIQCQVDSQVTMMFWYRQQPGQSLTLIATANQGSEATYESGFVIDKFPISRPNLTFSTLTVSNMSPEDSSIYLCSVERQGGVGYTFGSGTRLTVV.

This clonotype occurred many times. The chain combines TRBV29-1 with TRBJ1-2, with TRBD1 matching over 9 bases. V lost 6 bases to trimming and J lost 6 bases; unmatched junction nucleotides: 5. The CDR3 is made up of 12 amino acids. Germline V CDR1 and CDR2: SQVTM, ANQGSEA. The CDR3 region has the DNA TGCAGCGTAGAACAGGGGGCAGATGGCTACACCTTC. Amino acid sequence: CSVEQGADGYTF.

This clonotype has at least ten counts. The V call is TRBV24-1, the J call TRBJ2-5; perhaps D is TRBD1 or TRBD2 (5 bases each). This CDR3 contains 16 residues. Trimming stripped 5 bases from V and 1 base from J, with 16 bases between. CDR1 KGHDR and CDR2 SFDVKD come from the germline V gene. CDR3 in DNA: TGTGCCACCAGTGCCACCGTCGGGGCCAGCCAAGAGACCCAGTACTTC. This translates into CATSATVGASQETQYF.

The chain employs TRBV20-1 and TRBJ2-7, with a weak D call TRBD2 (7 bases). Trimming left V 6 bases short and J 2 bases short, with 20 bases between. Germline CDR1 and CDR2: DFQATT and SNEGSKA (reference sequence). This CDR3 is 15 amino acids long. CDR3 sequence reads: CSAYLQGGGTYEQYF. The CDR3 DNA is TGCAGTGCCTACCTACAGGGAGGGGGGACCTACGAGCAGTACTTC.

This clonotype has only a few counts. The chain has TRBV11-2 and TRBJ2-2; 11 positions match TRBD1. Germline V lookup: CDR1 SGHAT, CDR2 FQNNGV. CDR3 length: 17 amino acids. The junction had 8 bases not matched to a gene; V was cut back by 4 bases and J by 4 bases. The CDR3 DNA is TGTGCCAGCAGCTCTTCTCTGGGGACAGGGGGCACCGGGGAGCTGTTTTTT. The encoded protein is CASSSSLGTGGTGELFF.

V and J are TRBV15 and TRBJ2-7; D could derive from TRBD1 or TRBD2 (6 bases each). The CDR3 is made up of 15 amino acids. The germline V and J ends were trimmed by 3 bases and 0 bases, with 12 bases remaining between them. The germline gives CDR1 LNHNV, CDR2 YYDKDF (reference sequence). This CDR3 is CATSSSRGLSYEQYF. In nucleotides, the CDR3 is TGTGCCACCAGCAGTTCCCGGGGGCTCTCCTACGAGCAGTACTTC.

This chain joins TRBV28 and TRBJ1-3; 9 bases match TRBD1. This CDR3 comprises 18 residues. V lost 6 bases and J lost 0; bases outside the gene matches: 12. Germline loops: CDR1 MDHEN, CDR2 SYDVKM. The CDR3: CASRPTGGATLSGNTIYF. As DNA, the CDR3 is TGTGCCAGCAGGCCCACAGGGGGCGCGACCCTCTCTGGAAACACCATATATTTT.

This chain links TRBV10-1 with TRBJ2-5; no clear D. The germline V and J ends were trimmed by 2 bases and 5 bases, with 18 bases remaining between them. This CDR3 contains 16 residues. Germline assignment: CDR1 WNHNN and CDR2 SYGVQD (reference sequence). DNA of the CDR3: TGCGCCAGCAGTGAGACCGGTTCCGGTGATCGGGAGACCCAGTACTTC. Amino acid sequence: CASSETGSGDRETQYF.

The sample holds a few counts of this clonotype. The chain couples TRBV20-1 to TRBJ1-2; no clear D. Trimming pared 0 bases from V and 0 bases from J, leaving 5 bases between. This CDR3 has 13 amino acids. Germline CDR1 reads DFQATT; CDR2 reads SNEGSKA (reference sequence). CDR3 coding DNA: TGCAGTGCTAGAGAGGAGCCTAACTATGGCTACACCTTC. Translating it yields CSAREEPNYGYTF.

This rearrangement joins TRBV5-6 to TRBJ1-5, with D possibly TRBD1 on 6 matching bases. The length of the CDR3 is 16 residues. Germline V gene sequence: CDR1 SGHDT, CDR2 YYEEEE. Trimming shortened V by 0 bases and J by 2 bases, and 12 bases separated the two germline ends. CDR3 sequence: CASSLAGAGGNQPQHF. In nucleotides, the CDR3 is TGTGCCAGCAGCTTGGCGGGGGCCGGGGGCAATCAGCCCCAGCATTTT.

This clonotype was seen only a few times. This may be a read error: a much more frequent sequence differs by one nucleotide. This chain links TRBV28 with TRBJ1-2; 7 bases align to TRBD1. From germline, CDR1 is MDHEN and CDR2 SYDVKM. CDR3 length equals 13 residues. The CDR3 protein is CAGSLITGDGYTF. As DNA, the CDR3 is TGTGCCGGCAGTTTAATTACAGGGGACGGCTACACCTTC.

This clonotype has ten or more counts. The CDR3 DNA sequence: TGTGCCAGCAGCCTATCTTCGGGAGATGGCTACACCTTC. The encoded protein is CASSLSSGDGYTF. The rearrangement links TRBV28 to TRBJ1-2; D not certain. Trimming shortened V by 6 bases and J by 6 bases, and 14 bases separated the two germline ends. The CDR3 is 13 amino acids. Germline loops: CDR1 MDHEN, CDR2 SYDVKM.

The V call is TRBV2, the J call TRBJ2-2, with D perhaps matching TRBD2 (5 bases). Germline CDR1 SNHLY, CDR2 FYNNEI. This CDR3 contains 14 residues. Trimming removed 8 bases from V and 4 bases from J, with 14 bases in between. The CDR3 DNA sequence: TGTGCCAGCGCTAAGGATGAGGGCACCGGGGAGCTGTTTTTT. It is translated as CASAKDEGTGELFF.

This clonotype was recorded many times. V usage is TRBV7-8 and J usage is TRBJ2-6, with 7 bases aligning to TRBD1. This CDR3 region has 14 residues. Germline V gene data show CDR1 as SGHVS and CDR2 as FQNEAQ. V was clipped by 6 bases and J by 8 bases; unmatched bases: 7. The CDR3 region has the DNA TGTGCCAGCAGAAGTAGACAGGGCCCCAACGTCCTGACTTTC. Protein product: CASRSRQGPNVLTF. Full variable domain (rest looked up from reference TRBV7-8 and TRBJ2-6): GAGVSQSPRYKVAKRGQDVALRCDPISGHVSLFWYQQALGQGPEFLTYFQNEAQLDKSGLPSDRFFAERPEGSVSTLKIQRTQQEDSAVYLCASRSRQGPNVLTFGAGSRLTVL.